One and the same sample provided the 26 T cell receptor beta chains below, sequenced in a study of CD8 T cells in ankylosing spondylitis (dated by TCRdb to between 2016 and 2019). Library construction relied on 5' RACE. These reads were obtained on an Illumina HiSeq 2500. TCRdb redid the processing of the public reads, applying fastp at Q25 and MiXCR, and retained in-frame beta chains. Each CDR3 protein appears once, grouped with its most common genes and DNA. The sample contains almost 45,000 distinct CDR3 sequences, 8% to 13% of them found a single time. Clones ranked in the top ten supply 1.3% to 1.5% of the sample. The material sequenced was blood, either unsorted or a sorted T cell fraction (not recorded which). These receptors came from a male donor with ankylosing spondylitis or in good health (not recorded which).

This clonotype was seen at least ten times. The chain recombines TRBV5-1 with TRBJ2-7, with unresolved D. The length of the CDR3 is 13 residues. CDR1 is SGHRS and CDR2 is YFSETQ in the germline V gene. V was cut by 0 bases and J by 4 bases, with 8 bases left in between. The CDR3 sequence is CASSLETVYEQYF. The CDR3 DNA reads as TGCGCCAGCAGCTTGGAGACCGTATACGAGCAGTACTTC.

This chain connects TRBV29-1 to TRBJ1-5, with D hard to call. In germline, CDR1 is SQVTM, CDR2 ANQGSEA. The V and J ends lost 4 bases and 6 bases respectively, with 16 bases between them. The CDR3 loop spans 14 amino acids. The CDR3 sequence: CSVATLNEGQPQHF. CDR3 nucleotides: TGCAGCGTTGCGACCCTAAACGAAGGTCAGCCCCAGCATTTT. Complete variable domain (other parts from reference TRBV29-1 and TRBJ1-5): SAVISQKPSRDICQRGTSLTIQCQVDSQVTMMFWYRQQPGQSLTLIATANQGSEATYESGFVIDKFPISRPNLTFSTLTVSNMSPEDSSIYLCSVATLNEGQPQHFGDGTRLSIL.

Notes on this clonotype: A much larger clone sits a single nucleotide away, making a read error possible. The gene calls are TRBV28 and TRBJ1-1; no firm D call. There are 15 residues in the CDR3. Germline V gene data show CDR1 as MDHEN and CDR2 as SYDVKM. CDR3 amino acids: CANSFGHRMNTEAFF. DNA for the CDR3: TGTGCCAACAGTTTCGGGCATCGAATGAACACTGAAGCTTTCTTT.

This clonotype was observed many times. The chain recombines TRBV28 with TRBJ1-4, with D possibly being TRBD1 (6 bases). Looked up from germline, CDR1 is MDHEN and CDR2 is SYDVKM. This CDR3 has 13 residues. The CDR3 here is CAIYGGQNEKLFF. As DNA, the CDR3 is TGTGCGATTTATGGGGGGCAGAATGAAAAACTGTTTTTT. Using reference TRBV28 and TRBJ1-4 for the parts outside the CDR3, the full variable domain is DVKVTQSSRYLVKRTGEKVFLECVQDMDHENMFWYRQDPGLGLRLIYFSYDVKMKEKGDIPEGYSVSREKKERFSLILESASTNQTSMYLCAIYGGQNEKLFFGSGTQLSVL.

The sample holds a few counts of this clonotype. V usage is TRBV11-3 and J usage is TRBJ1-2; 8 nucleotides agree with TRBD1. The CDR3 is 15 residues long. Trimming at V came to 4 bases and at J to 2 bases, leaving 6 bases not matched to a gene. Germline V CDR1 and CDR2: SGHNT, YENEEA. CDR3 DNA sequence: TGTGCCAGCAGCTCCGTGTACAGGGGGAACTATGGCTACACCTTC. This codes for CASSSVYRGNYGYTF. Full variable domain (remainder filled in from reference TRBV11-3 and TRBJ1-2): EAGVVQSPRYKIIEKKQPVAFWCNPISGHNTLYWYLQNLGQGPELLIRYENEEAVDDSQLPKDRFSAERLKGVDSTLKIQPAELGDSAVYLCASSSVYRGNYGYTFGSGTRLTVV.

This chain links TRBV28 with TRBJ2-7, with 8 bases identical to TRBD1. This CDR3 contains 18 residues. The J segment lost 0 bases and the V segment lost 8 bases, leaving 18 bases of the junction unmatched. Germline CDR1 and CDR2: MDHEN and SYDVKM. The CDR3 coding sequence is TGTGCCAGCCATACTCGGACAGGGTACAAGGGTAGCTCCTACGAGCAGTACTTC. Protein: CASHTRTGYKGSSYEQYF.

This clonotype has a count of ten or more. V gene TRBV28 combines with J gene TRBJ2-5; D possibly corresponds to TRBD1 (5 bases). Germline loops: CDR1 MDHEN, CDR2 SYDVKM. Trimming took off 6 bases at V and 1 base at J, with 12 bases between the two ends. This CDR3 contains 14 residues. The CDR3 DNA is TGTGCCAGCAGGCTACAGGAGCTCCAAGAGACCCAGTACTTC. Protein sequence: CASRLQELQETQYF. Full variable domain (remainder filled in from reference TRBV28 and TRBJ2-5): DVKVTQSSRYLVKRTGEKVFLECVQDMDHENMFWYRQDPGLGLRLIYFSYDVKMKEKGDIPEGYSVSREKKERFSLILESASTNQTSMYLCASRLQELQETQYFGPGTRLLVL.

The chain uses TRBV3-1 and TRBJ2-1; 8 nucleotides align to TRBD2. Trimming took 4 bases from V and 9 from J; bases not matched to a gene: 8. The CDR3 spans 14 residues. The germline V gene has CDR1 LGHDT and CDR2 YNNKEL (reference sequence). CDR3 DNA: TGTGCCAGCAGCCCCAGGGTAGCGGGGATTGAGCAGTTCTTC. Translated: CASSPRVAGIEQFF.

This clonotype was observed at least ten times. The rearrangement joins TRBV5-1 to TRBJ1-1; D possibly corresponds to TRBD1 (5 bases). Trimming left V 1 base short and J 6 bases short, with 16 bases between. The CDR3 extends over 15 amino acids. CDR1 is SGHRS, CDR2 YFSETQ, per germline. The CDR3 DNA reads as TGCGCCAGCAGCTTGTATCAGGGCGGGGGGGCTGAAGCTTTCTTT. Translated, it gives CASSLYQGGGAEAFF.

The chain employs TRBV5-6 and TRBJ2-7; TRBD1 might be the D (5 bases). The CDR3 sequence is 14 residues long. CDR1 is SGHDT, CDR2 YYEEEE, per germline. V dropped 0 bases and J dropped 2 bases, with 9 bases sitting between them. CDR3 sequence: CASSLGPGTYEQYF. The DNA of the CDR3 is TGTGCCAGCAGCTTGGGTCCAGGGACCTACGAGCAGTACTTC.

This clonotype has a count of ten or more. This rearrangement joins TRBV5-1 to TRBJ2-7; 12 bases are shared with TRBD1. CDR1 SGHRS and CDR2 YFSETQ come from the germline V gene. There are 16 residues in the CDR3. Unmatched junction bases numbered 9, after V lost 1 base and J lost 7 bases. The CDR3 loop reads CASSLFSGDRGLEQYF. CDR3 DNA sequence: TGCGCCAGCAGCTTGTTCTCCGGGGACAGGGGGCTTGAGCAGTACTTC.

This clonotype was counted at least ten times. The chain combines TRBV20-1 with TRBJ1-1; no definite D call. V lost 0 bases and J 3 bases, leaving 5 bases between the germline ends. The CDR3 is 12 amino acids. Germline CDR1 is DFQATT and CDR2 is SNEGSKA (reference sequence). The CDR3 coding sequence is TGCAGTGCTAGAGATGGGGACACTGAAGCTTTCTTT. Translated: CSARDGDTEAFF.

This clonotype was counted at least ten times. This chain joins TRBV5-5 and TRBJ2-3; no definite D call. Between the trimmed V and J ends, which lost 4 bases and 1 base, there was a span of 10 bases. CDR3 length equals 14 residues. Germline V CDR1 and CDR2: SGHKS, YYEKEE (reference sequence). The CDR3 DNA is TGTGCCAGCAGCATGGACGGACGCACAGATACGCAGTATTTT. It specifies CASSMDGRTDTQYF.

This clonotype was counted ten times or more. The rearrangement links TRBV5-1 to TRBJ2-1, with 9 bases fitting TRBD1. The V gene end was trimmed by 7 bases and the J gene end by 8 bases; junction bases not matched to a gene: 7. The CDR3 extends over 13 amino acids. From germline, CDR1 is SGHRS and CDR2 YFSETQ. In nucleotides, the CDR3 is TGCGCCAGCCACAGGGGGCCGAACGATGAGCAGTTCTTC. It encodes CASHRGPNDEQFF. Based on the CDR3 plus reference TRBV5-1 and TRBJ2-1, the full variable domain is KAGVTQTPRYLIKTRGQQVTLSCSPISGHRSVSWYQQTPGQGLQFLFEYFSETQRNKGNFPGRFSGRQFSNSRSEMNVSTLELGDSALYLCASHRGPNDEQFFGPGTRLTVL.

Many counts were recorded for this clonotype. The rearrangement links TRBV7-6 to TRBJ2-1; D perhaps matches TRBD2 (6 bases). The CDR3 totals 13 residues. CDR1 and CDR2 from the germline V gene are SGHVS and FNYEAQ. V lost 3 bases to trimming and J lost 5 bases, with 8 bases between them. CDR3: CASSLGLHNEQFF. The CDR3 nucleotides are TGTGCCAGCAGCTTGGGACTTCACAATGAGCAGTTCTTC.

This clonotype has a count of ten or more. The chain carries TRBV9 and TRBJ2-3; 9 bases align to TRBD2. This CDR3 is 17 amino acids long. Germline CDR1 SGDLS, CDR2 YYNGEE. J gave up 2 bases and V 0 bases, and 7 bases lay outside the gene matches. The CDR3 is CASSVDPAGGNTDTQYF. The CDR3 DNA follows: TGTGCCAGCAGCGTAGACCCAGCGGGGGGAAACACAGATACGCAGTATTTT.

This clonotype came up a few times. The rearrangement links TRBV12-5 to TRBJ1-2; 8 nucleotides match TRBD1. This CDR3 has 14 amino acids. Germline CDR1 LGHNT, CDR2 FRNRAP. Unmatched junction bases numbered 7, after V lost 5 bases and J lost 5 bases. CDR3 region: CASGAPGTGYGYTF. Here the CDR3 DNA reads TGTGCTAGTGGTGCCCCCGGGACAGGATATGGCTACACCTTC.

This clonotype appeared many times. The rearrangement links TRBV20-1 to TRBJ1-6; D gene unclear. The CDR3 length is 14 residues. The ends were cut back, 6 bases at V and 7 bases at J, with 16 bases in the middle. Germline-derived CDR1 and CDR2 are DFQATT and SNEGSKA (reference sequence). The CDR3 bases are TGCAGTGCCCCCGGGCCGCCGGGCAATTCACCCCTCCACTTT. It specifies CSAPGPPGNSPLHF.

Ten or more counts support this clonotype. The CDR3 is CASSLSESNQPQHF. The CDR3 DNA follows: TGTGCCAGCAGTTTATCGGAGAGCAATCAGCCCCAGCATTTT. The chain combines TRBV28 with TRBJ1-5; no reliable D call. The CDR3 length is 14 residues. Per the germline V gene, CDR1 is MDHEN and CDR2 is SYDVKM. Trimming removed 1 base at V and 1 base at J, with 5 bases between.

CDR3 amino acids: CSARKQGAKNIQYF. In DNA, the CDR3 is TGCAGTGCTAGAAAACAGGGGGCCAAAAACATTCAGTACTTC. The V call is TRBV20-1, the J call TRBJ2-4, with 7 bases fitting TRBD1. J gave up 1 base and V 2 bases, and 2 bases lay outside the gene matches. Germline lookup yields CDR1 DFQATT and CDR2 SNEGSKA (reference sequence). The CDR3 has 14 amino acids.

V gene TRBV7-8 combines with J gene TRBJ2-3, with TRBD2 as a possible D gene (6 bases). Trimming took off 5 bases at V and 3 bases at J, with 15 bases between the two ends. CDR1 and CDR2 from the germline V gene are SGHVS and FQNEAQ. This CDR3 has 15 residues. Here the CDR3 DNA reads TGTGCCAGCAGCCTCTCTGGGAGGTTTACAGATACGCAGTATTTT. As protein: CASSLSGRFTDTQYF.

This clonotype was counted many times. The CDR3 bases are TGTGCCACCAAGACTAGCGGGGCGACGTCGATGAAGCAGTTCTTC. The encoded protein is CATKTSGATSMKQFF. The V call is TRBV12-3 or TRBV12-4, the J call TRBJ2-1; 11 positions match TRBD2. The CDR3 sequence is 15 residues long. Trimming at V came to 10 bases and at J to 11 bases, leaving 16 bases not matched to a gene.

Points on this clonotype: At one end, the junction sequence differs from germline, possibly due to a read error. The J gene is TRBJ1-1, the V gene TRBV14; 7 bases line up with TRBD1. Germline V CDR1 and CDR2: SGHDN, FVKESK. CDR3 length: 14 amino acids. The CDR3 nucleotides are TGTGCCAGCAGCGAAGACAGGGTGAACCCTGAAGCTTTCTTT. Its protein product is CASSEDRVNPEAFF.

This clonotype has a count of ten or more. The chain uses TRBV15 and TRBJ2-3, with D perhaps assigned TRBD1 or TRBD2 (5 bases each). The germline V gene has CDR1 LNHNV and CDR2 YYDKDF (reference sequence). The CDR3 is 17 amino acids. The V and J ends lost 6 bases and 3 bases respectively, with 22 bases between them. CDR3 DNA sequence: TGTGCCACCAGTATCTCGAGGGGTTCACGGGAAACAGATACGCAGTATTTT. Translated: CATSISRGSRETDTQYF.

This clonotype was seen more than once but under ten times. This chain joins TRBV3-1 and TRBJ2-7, with D uncertain. V was cut by 2 bases and J by 1 base, with 12 bases left in between. The CDR3 is 15 residues long. Germline CDR1 is LGHDT and CDR2 is YNNKEL (reference sequence). The CDR3 DNA reads TGTGCCAGCAGCCAATTTCTCCTTCCATCCTACGAGCAGTACTTC. Protein product: CASSQFLLPSYEQYF.

This clonotype was counted ten times or more. The chain is built from TRBV28 and TRBJ2-1, with TRBD2 matching over 7 bases. This CDR3 region has 13 residues. Trimming at V came to 6 bases and at J to 6 bases, leaving 5 bases not matched to a gene. Germline values: CDR1 MDHEN, CDR2 SYDVKM. The CDR3: CASSQGGVNEQFF. CDR3 sequence (DNA): TGTGCCAGCAGCCAGGGAGGGGTCAATGAGCAGTTCTTC.